This T cell receptor beta chain was identified in a study of T-cell memory formation after mild COVID-19. Background on the study: There were largely donor-specific TCR clusters. Findings and limits, study-wide: Of the contracting clones, CD4+ ones lay mainly in CM and EM, and CD8+ ones in EMRA. Cross-reactive memory apparently joined, as some responding clones appeared in pre-infection memory.

V lost 1 base and J lost 7, with 14 bases in between. The CDR3 has 14 amino acids. Germline V lookup: CDR1 SGHTA, CDR2 FQGNSA. Remarks on this clonotype: The antigen is undetermined.

5'RACE with constant-segment primers yielded barcoded, UMI-tagged TCR alpha and TCR beta cDNA libraries. In TCRdb, the 5' RACE reads were re-called with MiXCR into one record per CDR3 protein. This table holds 130,000 to 150,000 distinct CDR3 sequences, over 15% found once. J is TRBJ2-7 and V is TRBV7-2; D is perhaps TRBD1 (6 bases). The clonotype was recovered from an adult woman who had mild COVID-19 (a few samples of this study predate the infection). Cell type and time point are not known. The sequenced sample consisted of PBMCs or a T cell subset sorted from them (not recorded which). DNA for the CDR3: TGTGCCAGCAGCTTAGGGGGGCGAGCTACTGAGCAGTACTTC. Its translation: CASSLGGRATEQYF.